This T cell receptor beta chain was found in a study of blood T cell repertoires in COVID-19. Study-level information: Sources were T cells, B-cell-depleted T cells, or PBMCs; the material itself was cDNA or gDNA.

V lost 6 bases and J lost 8, with 7 bases in between. This CDR3 is 10 amino acids long. Germline loops: CDR1 MDHEN, CDR2 SYDVKM. In the authors' workflow: Quantification of nucleated cells was approximated via reference gene primer amplification. Here immunoSEQ multiplex PCR was the method, and the copy in TCRdb shows in-frame clones only, minus some. V, J and clone size reflect that table, while D and trimming were determined from the DNA. This sample has about 97,000 clones, with 85% found just once. The rearrangement joins TRBV28 to TRBJ1-1; D is undetermined. This sequence was found in a woman in her seventies with active or convalescent COVID-19. The sequenced sample consisted of peripheral blood. CDR3 amino acids: CASRAAEAFF. The CDR3 DNA is TGTGCCAGCAGGGCCGCAGAAGCTTTCTTT.